The rows below give T cell receptor beta chains drawn from one sample of a study of beta chain features in type 1 diabetes. Using immunoSEQ multiplex PCR, the repertoire was profiled, and TCRdb retains in-frame clones only, with some absent. The table has a few hundred thousand clones, around a tenth seen once. Source material: central memory CD4+ T cells from blood. The receptors were gathered from a man aged 25-45 years with type 1 diabetes. The CDR3 runs from the conserved cysteine through the conserved F or W. D genes are given only for firm matches. The size of a clone is reported for some rows only, either as once, few or many, or as a class for expanded clones.

TRBV5-4	TRBD1	few	TRBJ1-2	CASSPDRNYGYTF	TGTGCCAGCAGCCCGGACAGGAACTATGGCTACACCTTC
TRBV29-1	.	few	TRBJ2-6	CSVGEQEAGANVLTF	TGCAGCGTTGGCGAGCAGGAGGCTGGGGCCAACGTCCTGACTTTC
TRBV7-2	TRBD2	.	TRBJ2-1	CASSLASGINEQFF	TGTGCCAGCAGCTTGGCTAGCGGGATCAATGAGCAGTTCTTC
TRBV18	TRBD1	.	TRBJ1-1	CASSPGQGSTEAFF	TGTGCCAGCTCACCCGGACAGGGGAGCACTGAAGCTTTCTTT
TRBV10-3	.	.	TRBJ2-5	CAISDPTEAQETQYF	TGTGCCATCAGTGACCCGACAGAAGCCCAAGAGACCCAGTACTTC
TRBV7-9	.	many	TRBJ2-3	CASSFGGSTDTQYF	TGTGCCAGCAGCTTTGGCGGAAGCACAGATACGCAGTATTTT
TRBV9	TRBD2	few	TRBJ2-1	CASSVEVAGGPWSYNEQFF	TGTGCCAGCAGCGTAGAAGTAGCGGGAGGGCCTTGGTCCTACAATGAGCAGTTCTTC
TRBV29-1	.	many	TRBJ2-7	CSARDRLYEQYF	TGCAGCGCTCGGGACCGACTCTACGAGCAGTACTTC
TRBV4-1	.	few	TRBJ2-5	CASSQADRRETQYF	TGCGCCAGCAGCCAAGCTGACCGGAGGGAGACCCAGTACTTC
TRBV10-3	.	few	TRBJ2-5	CAISRDSNEETQYF	TGTGCCATCTCGAGAGACAGCAATGAGGAGACCCAGTACTTC
TRBV27	.	few	TRBJ2-7	CASSSTPTGSYEQYF	TGTGCCAGCAGTTCAACCCCGACCGGGTCCTACGAGCAGTACTTC
TRBV28	TRBD1	few	TRBJ1-2	CASSGGQGGSGYTF	TGTGCCAGCAGTGGCGGACAGGGAGGTAGCGGCTACACCTTC
TRBV5-4	.	.	TRBJ2-5	CASTGGREETQYF	TGTGCCAGCACCGGGGGCAGGGAGGAGACCCAGTACTTC
TRBV15	TRBD2	few	TRBJ2-7	CATSSKSYGGRGSYEQYF	TGTGCCACCAGCAGTAAATCATATGGCGGGAGGGGATCCTACGAGCAGTACTTC
TRBV6-5	.	many	TRBJ1-4	CASSSRRWGAEKLFF	TGTGCCAGCAGTTCCCGACGATGGGGGGCAGAAAAACTGTTTTTT
TRBV4-2	.	.	TRBJ1-4	CASSQVQGPNEKLFF	TGTGCCAGCAGCCAAGTACAGGGACCTAATGAAAAACTGTTTTTT
TRBV2	.	many	TRBJ2-5	CASSWDPIFQYF	TGTGCCAGCAGCTGGGACCCCATCTTCCAGTACTTC
TRBV5-1	TRBD1	.	TRBJ1-1	CASSLRTGYGNTEAFF	TGCGCCAGCAGCTTGCGGACAGGTTACGGGAACACTGAAGCTTTCTTT
TRBV27	.	many	TRBJ2-5	CASSFAGSQETQYF	TGTGCCAGCAGTTTTGCCGGCAGCCAAGAGACCCAGTACTTC
TRBV15	TRBD2	few	TRBJ2-1	CATSREKQGRLAASYNEQFF	TGTGCCACCAGCAGAGAGAAACAGGGGAGACTAGCGGCCTCCTACAATGAGCAGTTCTTC
TRBV10-3	.	few	TRBJ1-5	CAISATGNSNQPQHF	TGTGCCATCAGCGCTACAGGGAATAGCAATCAGCCCCAGCATTTT
TRBV5-6	TRBD2	few	TRBJ2-2	CASSSDSGIRGELFF	TGTGCCAGCAGCTCGGATAGCGGGATTAGGGGGGAGCTGTTTTTT
TRBV19	TRBD1	many	TRBJ2-7	CASSTGTGGTLQYF	TGTGCCAGTAGTACCGGGACAGGGGGTACCCTGCAGTACTTC
TRBV29-1	.	few	TRBJ1-5	CSVVTGYSNQPQHF	TGCAGCGTTGTAACGGGGTATAGCAATCAGCCCCAGCATTTT
TRBV6-7	TRBD1	many	TRBJ1-1	CASSYPTGENTEAFF	TGTGCCAGCAGTTACCCTACAGGGGAGAACACTGAAGCTTTCTTT
TRBV6-1	.	.	TRBJ2-2	CASMKGQITGELFF	TGTGCCAGTATGAAAGGACAGATTACCGGGGAGCTGTTTTTT
TRBV6-5	.	few	TRBJ1-6	CASSFGQQNSPLHF	TGTGCCAGCAGTTTCGGCCAGCAGAATTCACCCCTCCACTTT
TRBV5-1	TRBD1	.	TRBJ2-7	CASSLGDSRFYEQYF	TGCGCCAGCAGCTTGGGGGACAGCCGTTTCTACGAGCAGTACTTC
TRBV14	TRBD1	.	TRBJ1-6	CASSQEDRRNSPLHF	TGTGCCAGCAGCCAAGAGGACAGGAGGAATTCACCCCTCCACTTT
TRBV7-2	TRBD2	.	TRBJ2-1	CASTPSGPATAEQFF	TGTGCCAGCACACCTAGCGGGCCCGCCACAGCTGAGCAGTTCTTC
TRBV7-9	.	.	TRBJ2-3	CASSLTADTDTQYF	TGTGCCAGCAGCTTAACGGCGGACACAGATACGCAGTATTTT
TRBV28	TRBD1	.	TRBJ2-7	CASSSGQGASRVF	TGTGCCAGCAGTTCCGGACAGGGAGCCTCCCGCGTCTTC
TRBV28	.	.	TRBJ1-5	CASSKAGWDLYSNQPQHF	TGTGCCAGCAGTAAGGCAGGGTGGGATCTTTATAGCAATCAGCCCCAGCATTTT
TRBV6-6	.	few	TRBJ1-2	CATRTEGYGYTF	TGTGCCACCCGAACCGAGGGCTATGGCTACACCTTC
TRBV30	.	few	TRBJ1-4	CAWSAGLAHNEKLFF	TGTGCCTGGAGTGCCGGACTTGCTCATAATGAAAAACTGTTTTTT
TRBV2	TRBD1	.	TRBJ2-5	CASSGQGGQETQYF	TGTGCCAGCAGTGGACAGGGGGGCCAAGAGACCCAGTACTTC
TRBV15	.	few	TRBJ2-5	CATSRLKAKGETQYF	TGTGCCACCAGCAGACTAAAAGCGAAGGGAGAGACCCAGTACTTC
TRBV10-3	.	.	TRBJ2-3	CASGGGDTQYF	TGCGCCAGTGGAGGGGGGGATACGCAGTATTTT
TRBV9	.	few	TRBJ1-2	CASSQPASGNYGYTF	TGTGCCAGCAGCCAGCCCGCGTCAGGGAACTATGGCTACACCTTC
TRBV6-6	.	few	TRBJ2-1	CASSKDRSSYNEQFF	TGTGCCAGCAGTAAAGACAGGAGCTCCTACAATGAGCAGTTCTTC
TRBV4-2	.	many	TRBJ2-7	CASGSGRGTYEQYF	TGTGCCAGCGGCTCGGGGCGGGGTACCTACGAGCAGTACTTC
TRBV10-3	TRBD2	many	TRBJ2-1	CAIKLADYNEQFF	TGTGCCATCAAACTAGCGGACTACAATGAGCAGTTCTTC
TRBV11-2	.	few	TRBJ1-1	CASTASMNTEAFF	TGTGCCAGCACAGCCTCAATGAACACTGAAGCTTTCTTT
TRBV19	TRBD1	few	TRBJ2-1	CASSMTGVGYNEQFF	TGTGCCAGTAGTATGACAGGGGTGGGGTACAATGAGCAGTTCTTC
TRBV7-2	.	few	TRBJ1-2	CASSLDYGSYGYTF	TGTGCCAGCAGCTTAGATTATGGGTCCTATGGCTACACCTTC
TRBV27	.	.	TRBJ2-4	CASSRLNRGLAKNIQYF	TGTGCCAGCAGTCGTTTAAATAGGGGATTAGCCAAAAACATTCAGTACTTC
TRBV29-1	TRBD2	many	TRBJ2-2	CSVLGTSLNTGELFF	TGCAGCGTTTTAGGGACTAGCCTGAACACCGGGGAGCTGTTTTTT
TRBV6-6	.	.	TRBJ2-6	CASSPGHSGANVLTF	TGTGCCAGCAGCCCCGGGCACTCTGGGGCCAACGTCCTGACTTTC
TRBV2	.	few	TRBJ1-5	CASSERQGNQPQHF	TGTGCCAGCAGTGAACGGCAGGGCAATCAGCCCCAGCATTTT
TRBV7-3	TRBD1	few	TRBJ1-2	CASIPGGGFFRYTF	TGTGCCAGCATACCAGGGGGCGGGTTTTTTCGCTACACCTTC
TRBV7-2	.	few	TRBJ1-5	CASSYDSNQPQHF	TGTGCCAGCAGCTATGATAGCAATCAGCCCCAGCATTTT
TRBV29-1	TRBD1	.	TRBJ2-7	CSVEFQGAYEQYF	TGCAGCGTTGAGTTCCAGGGGGCCTACGAGCAGTACTTC
TRBV5-1	TRBD1	few	TRBJ1-1	CASSLQGAKGTEAFF	TGCGCCAGCAGCTTACAGGGGGCTAAGGGCACTGAAGCTTTCTTT
TRBV9	.	few	TRBJ2-1	CASSPRVASYNEQFF	TGTGCCAGCAGCCCGAGGGTGGCATCCTACAATGAGCAGTTCTTC
TRBV6-1	.	few	TRBJ2-1	CASSEVRISGGRDEQFF	TGTGCCAGCAGTGAAGTGAGGATTTCGGGGGGCCGGGATGAGCAGTTCTTC
TRBV7-8	.	few	TRBJ2-5	CASSFQRGTQETQYF	TGTGCCAGCAGCTTTCAAAGAGGGACCCAAGAGACCCAGTACTTC
TRBV7-2	.	few	TRBJ1-1	CASSQFGAEAFF	TGTGCCAGCAGCCAGTTTGGGGCTGAAGCTTTCTTT
TRBV7-9	.	few	TRBJ1-4	CASSRFSGATNEKLFF	TGTGCCAGCAGCCGATTCTCGGGTGCAACTAATGAAAAACTGTTTTTT
TRBV6-1	TRBD2	few	TRBJ2-4	CASSSGRRDIQYF	TGTGCCAGCAGTAGCGGGAGACGAGACATTCAGTACTTC